The clone carrying this T cell receptor (beta chain) was seen a handful of times. Recovered Cohort 3 donors showed two negative PCRs, clearance, or symptom resolution. The record originates from a study of blood T cell repertoires in COVID-19. Clones were sequenced by immunoSEQ multiplex PCR, and TCRdb holds only the in-frame ones, with some missing. The sample holds around 170,000 clones, 84% seen once. This clonotype was sampled from a middle-aged man who had recovered from COVID-19. Sequencing input: PBMCs or T cells enriched from blood (not recorded which).

The CDR3 DNA reads TGCAGCGTTGCGGGACAGGGCACAGATACGCAGTATTTT. Amino acid sequence: CSVAGQGTDTQYF. The chain joins TRBV29-1 to TRBJ2-3, with 8 nucleotides matching TRBD1. This CDR3 spans 13 amino acids. The germline V gene has CDR1 SQVTM and CDR2 ANQGSEA. V lost 4 bases, J lost 1 base, and 1 base stayed unmatched.